This is a list of T cell receptor beta chains from one sample in a study of beta chain features in type 1 diabetes. Produced via immunoSEQ multiplex PCR; TCRdb's table is partial and in-frame only. The table lists about 620,000 clones, roughly 16% of them singletons. The specimen was naive CD4+ T cells from blood. All receptors derive from a man between 18 and 29 years old in good health. The CDR3 runs from the conserved cysteine through the conserved F or W. The D gene is left open where the match is weak. Clone sizes are given selectively: once, few, many, or a class where the clone is expanded.

v_gene,j_gene,d_gene,abundance,CDR3nt,CDR3aa
TRBV28,TRBJ2-3,NA,few,TGTGCCAGCAGTTTACGCACAGATACGCAGTATTTT,CASSLRTDTQYF
TRBV25-1,TRBJ1-1,NA,few,TGTGCCAGCACTGGACTGGTGAACACTGAAGCTTTCTTT,CASTGLVNTEAFF
TRBV29-1,TRBJ1-2,TRBD1,few,TGCAGCGTTGAGGCGAGCGGGACAGGGAACTATGGCTACACCTTC,CSVEASGTGNYGYTF
TRBV5-1,TRBJ2-5,TRBD2,few,TGCGCCAGCAGCTTGATCCAGCGGGGGGAACAAGAGACCCAGTACTTC,CASSLIQRGEQETQYF
TRBV7-9,TRBJ2-3,NA,many,TGTGCCAGCGGTTTCACAGATACGCAGTATTTT,CASGFTDTQYF
TRBV10-3,TRBJ2-4,NA,few,TGTGCCATCAGTTCAGCGGCGGTAGCCAAAAACATTCAGTACTTC,CAISSAAVAKNIQYF
TRBV29-1,TRBJ1-1,NA,few,TGCAGCGCCCGGTCAGGGGTCCCCACTGAAGCTTTCTTT,CSARSGVPTEAFF
TRBV2,TRBJ2-7,TRBD2,few,TGTGCCAGCACCCCTGGGAGGGGCCCCTCCTACGAGCAGTACTTC,CASTPGRGPSYEQYF
TRBV6-5,TRBJ2-2,NA,NA,TGTGCCAGCAAGGGCCCCGGGGAGCTGTTTTTT,CASKGPGELFF
TRBV27,TRBJ2-7,NA,NA,TGTGCCAGCAGTTTGGCCCCACAGGGCACCTACGAGCAGTACTTC,CASSLAPQGTYEQYF
TRBV28,TRBJ1-2,NA,NA,TGTGCCAGCAGTTTACCCGGACAAAACTATGGCTACACCTTC,CASSLPGQNYGYTF
TRBV28,TRBJ2-1,NA,few,TGTGCCAGCAGTTTTTCGGGGATCGGGAATGAGCAGTTCTTC,CASSFSGIGNEQFF
TRBV29-1,TRBJ2-5,NA,NA,TGCAGCGTTGAATGGTATCGGGCGGGAGAGACCCAGTACTTC,CSVEWYRAGETQYF
TRBV29-1,TRBJ1-1,TRBD1,few,TGCAGCGTTGGGACAGGGCACACTGAAGCTTTCTTT,CSVGTGHTEAFF
TRBV4-3,TRBJ2-7,TRBD2,NA,TGCGCCAGCAGCCAAGAATTGGCGGGGGGAAACTCCTACGAGCAGTACTTC,CASSQELAGGNSYEQYF
TRBV25-1,TRBJ1-3,NA,NA,TGTGCCAGCAGTGATACAGGCTCCTCTGGAAACACCATATATTTT,CASSDTGSSGNTIYF
TRBV9,TRBJ2-3,TRBD2,NA,TGTGCCAGCACTCTAGAGGGACTAGCAGCAGATACGCAGTATTTT,CASTLEGLAADTQYF
TRBV7-3,TRBJ2-6,NA,NA,TGTGCCAGCAGCTTCCCCTCTGGGGCCAACGTCCTGACTTTC,CASSFPSGANVLTF
TRBV5-1,TRBJ1-3,NA,few,TGCGCCAGCAGCGAGGGTACTTCTGGAAACACCATATATTTT,CASSEGTSGNTIYF
TRBV28,TRBJ2-7,TRBD1,few,TGTGCCAGCAGTTCCATCGGGACAGGGAGTTACGAGCAGTACTTC,CASSSIGTGSYEQYF
TRBV10-3,TRBJ2-1,TRBD1,NA,TGTGCCATCAGCAAGACAGGGGGGACCTACAATGAGCAGTTCTTC,CAISKTGGTYNEQFF
TRBV30,TRBJ1-3,NA,NA,TGTGCCTGGAGTGTACGTGAGGTTAACGGAAACACCATATATTTT,CAWSVREVNGNTIYF
TRBV19,TRBJ2-7,NA,few,TGTGCCAGTAGTGCGGACATTTACTACGAGCAGTACTTC,CASSADIYYEQYF
TRBV15,TRBJ2-7,NA,NA,TGTGCCACCAGCTTAGGACAGTTACCTTCCGAGCAGTACTTC,CATSLGQLPSEQYF
TRBV6-4,TRBJ2-1,NA,few,TGTGCCAGCCAAGTGGGGTGGGACTTGAGGAGTAGCTCCTACAATGAGCAGTTCTTC,CASQVGWDLRSSSYNEQFF
TRBV28,TRBJ1-2,NA,NA,TGTGCCAGCAGTTTACAGCGGGGGGACTATGGCTACACCTTC,CASSLQRGDYGYTF
TRBV2,TRBJ1-3,TRBD1,NA,TGTGCCAGCAGTACAGGGGGACGGTCTGGAAACACCATATATTTT,CASSTGGRSGNTIYF
TRBV21-1,TRBJ2-7,NA,NA,TGTGCCAGCAGCAAACGGTGCTCCTACGAGCAGTACTTC,CASSKRCSYEQYF
TRBV9,TRBJ1-2,NA,few,TGTGCCAGCAGCTCTGCAGGGAGGTATGGCTACACCTTC,CASSSAGRYGYTF
TRBV29-1,TRBJ2-3,NA,NA,TGCAGCGTTGAATATGTGGGAGGGGGAACAGATACGCAGTATTTT,CSVEYVGGGTDTQYF
TRBV14,TRBJ2-7,NA,few,TGTGCCAGCAGCCAATACAGAGTCTCCTACGAGCAGTACTTC,CASSQYRVSYEQYF
TRBV6-5,TRBJ2-5,TRBD1,NA,TGTGCCAGCAGCGCGACAGGGGTGGAGACCCAGTACTTC,CASSATGVETQYF
TRBV5-4,TRBJ2-7,NA,few,TGTGCCAGCAGCTTGTGGTCGTTTGGCGAGCAGTACTTC,CASSLWSFGEQYF
TRBV27,TRBJ2-7,TRBD1,few,TGTGCCAGCAGTTTTGGGACAGGGTCCTACGAGCAGTACTTC,CASSFGTGSYEQYF
TRBV9,TRBJ1-3,NA,few,TGTGCCAGCAGCGTAGCGGCCGCCTCTGGAAACACCATATATTTT,CASSVAAASGNTIYF
TRBV4-2,TRBJ1-5,TRBD1,NA,TGTGCCAGCAGCCAAGAGGGACAGGTGGCCTTCAATCAGCCCCAGCATTTT,CASSQEGQVAFNQPQHF
TRBV28,TRBJ2-6,NA,NA,TGTGCCAGCAGTTCTCGTCCCGGGACGGGGTCTGGGGCCAACGTCCTGACTTTC,CASSSRPGTGSGANVLTF
TRBV28,TRBJ2-7,NA,few,TGTGCCAGCAGTTCTCTAGCCGGGCCCCTCCCCTACGAGCAGTACTTC,CASSSLAGPLPYEQYF